This entry lists 8 T cell receptor beta chains sequenced from one sample in a study of control samples from healthy donors and cancer patients. Sequencing used immunoSEQ multiplex PCR; TCRdb keeps in-frame clones, though not all of them. This sample has some 120,000 clones, with 85% to 95% found just once. Sample: blood. These receptors came from a young man in good health.

Notes on this clone: The germline gene is not matched at one end of the junction; a read error may be the cause. The chain is built from TRBV3-1 (or the pseudogene TRBV3-2) and TRBJ1-2; tentative D call: TRBD1 (5 bases). The CDR3 has 13 residues. Germline V gene lookup returns CDR1 LGHDT and CDR2 YNNKEL (reference sequence). This chain's CDR3 is CASSQGDSTRRVF. The CDR3 DNA reads TGTGCCAGCAGCCAAGGAGACAGTACCCGGCGCGTCTTC.

This clone appeared once. This rearrangement joins TRBV4-1 to TRBJ1-4; D remains ambiguous. CDR3 length equals 13 residues. Germline loops: CDR1 MGHRA, CDR2 YSYEKL. V was pared by 4 bases and J by 0 bases, with 3 bases between. CDR3 nucleotide sequence: TGCGCCAGCAGCCTAGCAACTAATGAAAAACTGTTTTTT. This gives the protein CASSLATNEKLFF.

J is TRBJ2-2 and V is TRBV27, with no clear D. Trimming shortened V by 7 bases and J by 4 bases, and 16 bases separated the two germline ends. There are 15 residues in the CDR3. The germline CDR1 and CDR2 sequences are MNHEY and SMNVEV (reference sequence). CDR3 protein: CASTLRRSGTGELFF. DNA for the CDR3: TGTGCCAGCACCTTGCGCAGGTCGGGCACCGGGGAGCTGTTTTTT.

The V call is TRBV5-1, the J call TRBJ2-2; 7 bases align to TRBD2. CDR1 and CDR2 (germline): SGHRS, YFSETQ. The CDR3 is 15 amino acids. The junction had 2 bases not matched to a gene; V was cut back by 0 bases and J by 3 bases. This CDR3 reads CASSLVAGDTGELFF. The CDR3 nucleotides are TGCGCCAGCAGCTTGGTAGCGGGTGACACCGGGGAGCTGTTTTTT.

V usage is TRBV7-9 and J usage is TRBJ1-2; TRBD1 aligns across 9 bases. Germline V gene lookup returns CDR1 SEHNR and CDR2 FQNEAQ (reference sequence). This CDR3 comprises 14 residues. Trimming cost V 3 bases and J 8 bases; bases outside gene matches: 7. The CDR3 loop reads CASSFGDRVYGYTF. The CDR3 DNA reads as TGTGCCAGCAGCTTTGGGGACAGGGTTTACGGCTACACCTTC.

As for this clone: The junction departs from germline at one end; a sequencing error may be responsible. This sequence joins TRBV6-2 or TRBV6-3 and TRBJ2-7; D may be TRBD2 (7 bases). This CDR3 region has 14 residues. Germline V gives CDR1 MNHEY, CDR2 SVGEGT. DNA of the CDR3: TGTGCCAGCAGTTCATCGGGGGGCTCCCACGAGCAGTACTTC. As protein: CASSSSGGSHEQYF.

The chain combines TRBV2 with TRBJ1-1, with 7 bases that match TRBD1. Germline V gene sequence: CDR1 SNHLY, CDR2 FYNNEI. The CDR3 spans 13 residues. Unmatched junction bases numbered 8, after V lost 7 bases and J lost 6 bases. DNA for the CDR3: TGTGCCAGCATCAAACAGGGGTGGGCTGAAGCTTTCTTT. This translates into CASIKQGWAEAFF.

The V and J genes are TRBV5-1 and TRBJ1-6; D is uncertain. The germline V gene encodes CDR1 SGHRS and CDR2 YFSETQ. CDR3 length equals 14 residues. V gave up 0 bases and J gave up 5 bases, with 6 bases separating them. The CDR3 region is CASSLERHNSPLHF. DNA of the CDR3: TGCGCCAGCAGCTTGGAACGTCATAATTCACCCCTCCACTTT. The full variable domain, with the rest looked up from reference TRBV5-1 and TRBJ1-6, is KAGVTQTPRYLIKTRGQQVTLSCSPISGHRSVSWYQQTPGQGLQFLFEYFSETQRNKGNFPGRFSGRQFSNSRSEMNVSTLELGDSALYLCASSLERHNSPLHFGNGTRLTVT.